Reported below is one TCR beta chain. Its matching antigen is unknown. Between the trimmed V and J ends, which lost 0 bases and 0 bases, there was a span of 8 bases. CDR3 length: 15 residues. Germline-derived CDR1 and CDR2 are SGHAT and FQNNGV. The entry originates in a study of cytomegalovirus exposure and HLA in healthy donors. PCR involved 60 Vbeta and 13 Jbeta primers. The method was immunoSEQ multiplex PCR; TCRdb's version includes in-frame clones alone and lacks a portion of them. The sample has about 94,000 clones, 79% seen once. Overall study results and limits: For TCR beta chains, V- and J-gene trimming was later linked to a missense DCLRE1C variant. It was confirmed in vitro that three of the CMV-associated chains were specific for CMV antigens. Later work associated 16,951 TCR beta sequences with HLA alleles at 0.05 false discovery rate. For most TCR beta V segments, an earlier analysis put the productive rate at about 87% or about 30% of the time.

The source of this sequence is a woman aged 40 to 49 in good health and CMV-seronegative. The sequencing input was PBMCs. The chain is built from TRBV11-2 and TRBJ1-2, with D uncertain. This chain's CDR3 is CASSLDALANYGYTF. DNA of the CDR3: TGTGCCAGCAGCTTAGACGCACTAGCTAACTATGGCTACACCTTC.